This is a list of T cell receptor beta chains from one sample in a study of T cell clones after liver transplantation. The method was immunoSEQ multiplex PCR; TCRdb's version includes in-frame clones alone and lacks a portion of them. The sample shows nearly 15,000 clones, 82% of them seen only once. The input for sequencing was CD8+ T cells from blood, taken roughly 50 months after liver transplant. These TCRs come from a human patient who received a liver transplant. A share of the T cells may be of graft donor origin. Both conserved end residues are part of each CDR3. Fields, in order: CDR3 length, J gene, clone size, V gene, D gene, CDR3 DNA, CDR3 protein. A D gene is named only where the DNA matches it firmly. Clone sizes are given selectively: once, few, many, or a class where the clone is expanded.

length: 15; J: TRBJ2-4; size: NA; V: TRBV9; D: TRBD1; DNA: TGTGCCAGCAGCACAACCGGGACAGGGGTGAACATTCAGTACTTC; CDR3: CASSTTGTGVNIQYF
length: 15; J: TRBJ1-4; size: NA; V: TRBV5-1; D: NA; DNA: TGCGCCAGCAGCTTGCATGGCAGGGATAATGAAAAACTGTTTTTT; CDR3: CASSLHGRDNEKLFF
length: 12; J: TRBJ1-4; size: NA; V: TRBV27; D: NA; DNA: TGTGCCAGCTCGAGCCTCAATGAAAAACTGTTTTTT; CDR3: CASSSLNEKLFF
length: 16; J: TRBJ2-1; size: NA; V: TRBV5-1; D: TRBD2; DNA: TGCGCCAGCAGCGAGGGACTAGCGGCCTCCTACAATGAGCAGTTCTTC; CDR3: CASSEGLAASYNEQFF
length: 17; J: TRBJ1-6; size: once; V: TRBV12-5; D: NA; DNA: TGTGCTAGTGGGCAGAGGGACTATAGCTCCTATAATTCACCCCTCCACTTT; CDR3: CASGQRDYSSYNSPLHF
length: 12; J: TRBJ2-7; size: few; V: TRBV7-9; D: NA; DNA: TGTGCCAGCAGCTCCCATGGACGGCACTATTTTTTC; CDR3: CASSSHGRHYFF
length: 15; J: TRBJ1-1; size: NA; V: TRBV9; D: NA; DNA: TGTGCCAGCAGCGTAGCTCCGGCAGGGAACACTGAAGCTTTCTTT; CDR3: CASSVAPAGNTEAFF
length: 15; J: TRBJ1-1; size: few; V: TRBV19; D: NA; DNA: TGTGCCAGTAGTATACAGGGGACCATGAACACTGAAGCTTTCTTT; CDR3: CASSIQGTMNTEAFF
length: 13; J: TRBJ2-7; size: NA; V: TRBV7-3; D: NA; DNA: TGTGCCAGCAGCCCCTTGACATCCTACGAGCAGTACTTC; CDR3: CASSPLTSYEQYF
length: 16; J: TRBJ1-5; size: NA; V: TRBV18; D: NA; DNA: TGTGCCAGCTCACCAAACAGGGTTAGAAGCAATCAGCCCCAGCATTTT; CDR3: CASSPNRVRSNQPQHF
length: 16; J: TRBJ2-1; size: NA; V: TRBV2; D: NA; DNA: TGTGCCAGCAGTCGCGGGGCTTTTGGCTCCTACAATGAGCAGTTCTTC; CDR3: CASSRGAFGSYNEQFF
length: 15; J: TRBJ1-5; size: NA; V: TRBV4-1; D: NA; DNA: TGCGCCAGCAGCCAAGAGTTTCAAGGGTATCAGCCCCAGCATTTT; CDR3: CASSQEFQGYQPQHF
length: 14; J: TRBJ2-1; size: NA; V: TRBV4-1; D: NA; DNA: TGCGCCAGCAGCCAAGGCGCGACTTCGGATGAGCAGTTCTTC; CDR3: CASSQGATSDEQFF
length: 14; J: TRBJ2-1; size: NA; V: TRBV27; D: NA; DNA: TGTGCCAGCAGTGAGACAGTTCCAGGCAATGAGCAGTTCTTC; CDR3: CASSETVPGNEQFF
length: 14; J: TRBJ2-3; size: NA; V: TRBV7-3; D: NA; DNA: TGTGCCAGCAGCTGGGACGACGGCACAGATACGCAGTATTTT; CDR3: CASSWDDGTDTQYF
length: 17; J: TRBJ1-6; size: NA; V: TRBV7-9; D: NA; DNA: TGTGCCAGCAGCTTAGAGGGGACCCCGAGCCGGAATTCACCCCTCCACTTT; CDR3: CASSLEGTPSRNSPLHF
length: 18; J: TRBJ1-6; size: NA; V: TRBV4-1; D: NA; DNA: TGCGCCAGCAGCCAATGGGACCAAGTGGGCTCCTATAATTCACCCCTCCACTTT; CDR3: CASSQWDQVGSYNSPLHF